This TCR beta chain comes out of a study of cytomegalovirus exposure and HLA in healthy donors. Study summary: T cells numbering about 180 million yielded approximately 120 million unique TCR beta sequences in an earlier analysis.

Study findings and constraints: An apparent linkage of common viral pathogens to several of the most significant clusters emerged in a later analysis.

Of note for this clone: Its antigen is not known.

The CDR3 has 15 residues. J lost 6 bases, V lost 8 bases, and 9 bases had no gene match. In germline, CDR1 is SNHLY, CDR2 FYNNEI. Primers: 60 Vbeta forward and 13 Jbeta reverse. This table comes from immunoSEQ multiplex PCR, and its TCRdb copy is limited to in-frame clones, with some not included. The profile covers under 130,000 clones, with 74% appearing a single time and roughly 2.6% taken by the ten largest. Specimen: PBMCs. The receptor was derived from a middle-aged man in good health and CMV-seropositive. The V call is TRBV2, the J call TRBJ2-1; 11 bases are a match to TRBD2. This chain's CDR3 is CASHSGGTSGNEQFF. The CDR3 DNA follows: TGTGCCAGCCATAGTGGGGGGACTAGCGGCAATGAGCAGTTCTTC.